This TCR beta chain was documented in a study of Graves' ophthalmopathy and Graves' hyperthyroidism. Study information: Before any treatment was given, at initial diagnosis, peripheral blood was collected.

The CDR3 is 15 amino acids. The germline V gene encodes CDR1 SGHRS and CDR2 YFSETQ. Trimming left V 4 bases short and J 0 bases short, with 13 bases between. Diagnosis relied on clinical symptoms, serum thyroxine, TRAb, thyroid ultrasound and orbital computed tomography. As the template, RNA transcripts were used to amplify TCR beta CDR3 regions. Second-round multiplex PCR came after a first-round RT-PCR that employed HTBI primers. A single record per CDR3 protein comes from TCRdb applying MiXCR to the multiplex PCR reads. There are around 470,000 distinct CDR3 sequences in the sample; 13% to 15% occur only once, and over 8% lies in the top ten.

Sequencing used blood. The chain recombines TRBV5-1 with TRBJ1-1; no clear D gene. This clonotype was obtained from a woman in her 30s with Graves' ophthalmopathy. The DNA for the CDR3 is TGCGCCAGCAGCGGAAGAGGGTCCCTGAACACTGAAGCTTTCTTT. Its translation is CASSGRGSLNTEAFF.